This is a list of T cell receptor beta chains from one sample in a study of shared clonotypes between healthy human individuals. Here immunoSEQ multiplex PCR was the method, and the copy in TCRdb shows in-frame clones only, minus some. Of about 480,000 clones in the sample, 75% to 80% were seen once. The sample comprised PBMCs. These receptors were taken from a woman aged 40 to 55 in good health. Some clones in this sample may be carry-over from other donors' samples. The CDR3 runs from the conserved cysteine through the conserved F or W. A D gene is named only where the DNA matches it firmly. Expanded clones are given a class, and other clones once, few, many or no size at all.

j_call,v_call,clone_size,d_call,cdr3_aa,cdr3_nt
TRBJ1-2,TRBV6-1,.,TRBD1,CASSDRDRGLVWGYTF,TGTGCCAGCAGTGACCGGGACAGGGGGCTCGTTTGGGGCTACACCTTC
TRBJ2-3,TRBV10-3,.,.,CATTPNGQQTSTDTQYF,TGTGCCACCACCCCTAACGGACAGCAAACTAGCACAGATACGCAGTATTTT
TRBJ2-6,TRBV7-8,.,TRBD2,CASSLWEGLSRANVLTF,TGTGCCAGCAGCTTATGGGAGGGTCTCTCTAGGGCCAACGTCCTGACTTTC
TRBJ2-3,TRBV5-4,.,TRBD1,CASSGGQGLDTQYF,TGTGCCAGCAGCGGAGGACAGGGGCTAGATACGCAGTATTTT
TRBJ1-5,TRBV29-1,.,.,CSVEDGNQPQHF,TGCAGCGTTGAAGACGGCAATCAGCCCCAGCATTTT
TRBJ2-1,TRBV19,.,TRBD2,CASSITGLSGGDEQFF,TGTGCCAGTAGTATAACGGGTCTATCGGGAGGCGATGAGCAGTTCTTC
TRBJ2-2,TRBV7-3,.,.,CASSLSPNTGELFF,TGTGCCAGCAGCTTATCACCGAACACCGGGGAGCTGTTTTTT
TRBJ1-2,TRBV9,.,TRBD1,CASSVATGGRYGYTF,TGTGCCAGCAGCGTAGCGACAGGGGGCCGCTATGGCTACACCTTC
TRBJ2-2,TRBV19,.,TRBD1,CASAGQGDHGELFF,TGTGCCAGTGCCGGACAGGGGGATCACGGGGAGCTGTTTTTT
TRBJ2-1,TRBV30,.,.,CAQQSGPYNEQFF,TGTGCTCAGCAGAGCGGGCCCTACAATGAGCAGTTCTTC
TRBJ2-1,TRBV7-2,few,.,CASSLSVRYNEQFF,TGTGCCAGCAGCTTATCAGTCCGATACAATGAGCAGTTCTTC
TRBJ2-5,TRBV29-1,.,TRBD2,CSAIPRLAVSGETQYF,TGCAGCGCCATACCCCGTCTAGCGGTTTCTGGGGAGACCCAGTACTTC
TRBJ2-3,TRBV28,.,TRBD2,CASSLPGLAGPGTDTQYF,TGTGCCAGCAGTTTACCGGGACTAGCGGGACCAGGCACAGATACGCAGTATTTT
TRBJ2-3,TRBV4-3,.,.,CASSQDGGDGTGGTDTQYF,TGCGCCAGCAGCCAAGATGGGGGGGACGGGACAGGAGGCACAGATACGCAGTATTTT
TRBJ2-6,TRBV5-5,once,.,CASSKGGTHSGANVLTF,TGTGCCAGCAGCAAAGGGGGTACGCACTCTGGGGCCAACGTCCTGACTTTC
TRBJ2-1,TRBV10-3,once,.,CAISESGDWQFF,TGTGCCATCAGTGAGTCTGGAGACTGGCAGTTCTTC
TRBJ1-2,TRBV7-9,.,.,CASSLGPGTNYGYTF,TGTGCCAGCAGCTTAGGCCCAGGTACTAACTATGGCTACACCTTC
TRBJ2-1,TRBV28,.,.,CASSLPLSNYNEQFF,TGTGCCAGCAGTTTACCCCTCTCGAACTACAATGAGCAGTTCTTC
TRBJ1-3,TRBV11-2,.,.,CASSLTRTPKRDTIYF,TGTGCCAGCAGCTTAACGCGGACACCCAAAAGGGACACCATATATTTT
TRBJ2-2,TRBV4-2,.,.,CASSQVHVNTGELFF,TGTGCCAGCAGCCAAGTCCACGTGAACACCGGGGAGCTGTTTTTT
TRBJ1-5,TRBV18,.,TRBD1,CASTGQRNQPQHF,TGTGCCAGCACGGGACAGAGAAATCAGCCCCAGCATTTT
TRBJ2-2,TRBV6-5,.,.,CASTMKNTGELFF,TGTGCCAGCACCATGAAGAACACCGGGGAGCTGTTTTTT
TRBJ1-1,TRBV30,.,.,CAWSSGPAAFF,TGTGCCTGGAGTAGCGGGCCAGCAGCTTTCTTT
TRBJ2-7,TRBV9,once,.,CASSVGAAFTYEQYF,TGTGCCAGCAGCGTCGGGGCCGCCTTTACGTACGAGCAGTACTTC
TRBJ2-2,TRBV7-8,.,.,CASSQGRMENTGELFF,TGTGCCAGCAGCCAAGGACGGATGGAGAACACCGGGGAGCTGTTTTTT
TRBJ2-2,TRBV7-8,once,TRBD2,CASSLAGGRNTGELFF,TGTGCCAGCAGCTTAGCGGGCGGGAGGAACACCGGGGAGCTGTTTTTT